Shown below are 28 T cell receptor beta chains from a single sample sequenced in a study of T cell repertoires and Cas9 in healthy adults. Assay: immunoSEQ multiplex PCR; the TCRdb copy retains only in-frame clones and omits some. The sample carries under 25,000 clones, roughly 90% recorded once. Input material: CD4+ effector T cells (CD127+, CD25-, CD137-, CD154-) from PBMCs; culture status not recorded. These receptors all come from a human donor in good health.

The rearrangement links TRBV6-1 to TRBJ2-7; D gene unclear. CDR1 is MNHNS, CDR2 SASEGT, per germline. This CDR3 spans 17 amino acids. V was cut by 0 bases and J by 2 bases, with 17 bases left in between. CDR3 protein: CASSEAVSTTLAYEQYF. CDR3 nucleotide sequence: TGTGCCAGCAGTGAAGCGGTTAGTACCACTCTCGCCTACGAGCAGTACTTC.

The chain has TRBV5-6 and TRBJ1-5, with D maybe TRBD1 (6 bases). The CDR3 has 16 residues. Trimming took 0 bases from V and 2 from J, leaving 12 bases between them. Germline CDR1 is SGHDT and CDR2 is YYEEEE. DNA for the CDR3: TGTGCCAGCAGCTTGGGAGGGAACAGGGGCAATCAGCCCCAGCATTTT. Its protein is CASSLGGNRGNQPQHF.

This clone was detected only once. The rearrangement links TRBV5-1 to TRBJ2-3; maybe TRBD2 (6 bases). V lost 0 bases to trimming and J lost 0 bases, with 14 bases between them. The CDR3 is made up of 17 amino acids. Germline CDR1 reads SGHRS; CDR2 reads YFSETQ. The CDR3 spells CASSLVRAGQSTDTQYF. DNA for the CDR3: TGCGCCAGCAGCTTGGTAAGGGCGGGGCAGAGCACAGATACGCAGTATTTT.

The rearrangement uses TRBV5-1 and TRBJ1-3, with a possible D match to TRBD1 (5 bases). This CDR3 contains 14 residues. The germline V gene encodes CDR1 SGHRS and CDR2 YFSETQ. V lost 6 bases, J lost 0 bases, and 10 bases lay in between. The CDR3 nucleotides read TGCGCCAGCATGTCAGGGAGCTCTGGAAACACCATATATTTT. Protein sequence: CASMSGSSGNTIYF.

V gene TRBV29-1 combines with J gene TRBJ2-3; 12 bases match TRBD1. Germline V gene lookup returns CDR1 SQVTM and CDR2 ANQGSEA. CDR3 size: 16 residues. J gave up 0 bases and V 4 bases, and 5 bases lay outside the gene matches. The CDR3 spells CSVGRDRGLSTDTQYF. CDR3 bases: TGCAGCGTTGGGCGGGACAGGGGGCTGAGCACAGATACGCAGTATTTT.

This chain connects TRBV7-9 to TRBJ1-1; no clear D gene. The CDR3 covers 13 residues. CDR1 SEHNR and CDR2 FQNEAQ come from the germline V gene (reference sequence). The V end was cut by 10 bases, the J end by 2 bases, with 14 bases between. CDR3 loop: CAISITDNTEAFF. In DNA form, the CDR3 reads TGTGCCATCTCCATTACAGACAACACTGAAGCTTTCTTT.

The V and J genes are TRBV7-2 and TRBJ2-7; 7 bases are a match to TRBD2. The CDR3 spans 17 residues. Germline V lookup: CDR1 SGHTA, CDR2 FQGNSA. V was pared by 2 bases and J by 2 bases, with 12 bases of the junction left unmatched. CDR3 coding DNA: TGTGCCAGCAGCTTAAGCTGGGCTAGCGGAATAACCTACGAGCAGTACTTC. As protein: CASSLSWASGITYEQYF.

The count of this clone is one. This chain uses TRBV5-4 with TRBJ1-2, with D perhaps matching TRBD1 (5 bases). CDR1 is SGHNT, CDR2 YYREEE, per germline (reference sequence). CDR3 length: 13 amino acids. V was pared by 0 bases and J by 5 bases, with 8 bases between. The CDR3 spells CASSLAEGYGYTF. CDR3 in DNA: TGTGCCAGCAGCTTGGCGGAGGGGTATGGCTACACCTTC.

The chain has TRBV7-2 and TRBJ2-1; TRBD2 matches at 7 bases. This CDR3 is built from 13 residues. CDR1 is SGHTA and CDR2 is FQGNSA in the germline V gene. The V and J ends lost 9 bases and 3 bases, in that order; junction bases with no gene match: 5. The chain's CDR3 is CASGLDSYNEQFF. CDR3 DNA sequence: TGTGCCAGTGGACTAGACAGCTACAATGAGCAGTTCTTC.

The V gene is TRBV9, the J gene TRBJ2-1; no reliable D call. The CDR3 spans 16 residues. Trimming shortened V by 0 bases and J by 0 bases, and 10 bases separated the two germline ends. CDR1 and CDR2 from the germline V gene are SGDLS and YYNGEE. In DNA, the CDR3 is TGTGCCAGCAGCGTAGATGTCGGACGCTCCTACAATGAGCAGTTCTTC. Protein sequence: CASSVDVGRSYNEQFF.

The rearrangement joins TRBV2 to TRBJ2-3; a possible D gene is TRBD1 (6 bases). The CDR3 is made up of 15 amino acids. Trimming took 6 bases from V and 8 from J, leaving 21 bases between them. Germline values: CDR1 SNHLY, CDR2 FYNNEI. CDR3 sequence reads: CASRGQGQLGGTQYF. The CDR3 DNA follows: TGTGCCAGCAGAGGGCAGGGCCAGTTAGGGGGTACGCAGTATTTT. The full variable domain, with the rest looked up from reference TRBV2 and TRBJ2-3, is EPEVTQTPSHQVTQMGQEVILRCVPISNHLYFYWYRQILGQKVEFLVSFYNNEISEKSEIFDDQFSVERPDGSNFTLKIRSTKLEDSAMYFCASRGQGQLGGTQYFGPGTRLTVL.

The gene calls are TRBV25-1 and TRBJ2-7; D is possibly TRBD1 (6 bases). Germline lookup yields CDR1 MGHDK and CDR2 SYGVNS. This CDR3 has 13 residues. V was shortened by 5 bases and J by 3 bases, with 11 bases between the two germline ends. CDR3 DNA sequence: TGTGCCAGCAGTTCTGGACAGTTCTACGAGCAGTACTTC. Translation: CASSSGQFYEQYF.

The chain employs TRBV4-1 and TRBJ2-7; tentatively, D is TRBD1 or TRBD2 (5 bases each). From germline, CDR1 is MGHRA and CDR2 YSYEKL. The length of the CDR3 is 15 residues. V was trimmed by 1 base and J by 3 bases, leaving 13 bases between them. CDR3 sequence (DNA): TGCGCCAGCAGCCAAGGACCGGGACGGAACTACGAGCAGTACTTC. It is translated as CASSQGPGRNYEQYF.

This sequence joins TRBV2 and TRBJ1-2; D gene ambiguous. V was clipped by 0 bases and J by 8 bases, with 13 bases between them. The CDR3 extends over 14 amino acids. CDR1 is SNHLY, CDR2 FYNNEI, per germline. For the CDR3, the DNA is TGTGCCAGCAGTGAAGCTCGCCCTCCGGAAGGCTACACCTTC. It encodes CASSEARPPEGYTF.

The chain employs TRBV18 and TRBJ1-1; TRBD1 is a possible D gene (5 bases). The length of the CDR3 is 14 residues. V was clipped by 3 bases and J by 0 bases, with 8 bases between them. CDR1 is KGHSH and CDR2 is LQKENI in the germline V gene. The CDR3: CASSPQTVNTEAFF. Here the CDR3 DNA reads TGTGCCAGCTCACCCCAGACAGTGAACACTGAAGCTTTCTTT.

This chain uses TRBV5-8 with TRBJ2-3; possible D gene TRBD1, 6 bases. CDR3 length equals 15 residues. Germline CDR1 is SGHTS and CDR2 is YDEGEE. The germline V and J ends were trimmed by 7 bases and 0 bases, with 15 bases remaining between them. DNA for the CDR3: TGTGCCAGCTGCTATGGACAGTCTAGCACAGATACGCAGTATTTT. The encoded protein is CASCYGQSSTDTQYF.

The CDR3 is CATKEGAGSTDTQYF. DNA for the CDR3: TGTGCCACCAAAGAGGGAGCGGGGAGCACAGATACGCAGTATTTT. This chain joins TRBV15 and TRBJ2-3, with 7 positions matching TRBD2. Germline V lookup: CDR1 LNHNV, CDR2 YYDKDF (reference sequence). With 7 bases clipped from V and 0 bases from J, the junction kept 7 bases outside the gene matches. This CDR3 is 15 amino acids long.

The chain is built from TRBV19 and TRBJ1-5; D is ambiguous. The CDR3 length is 15 residues. V gave up 1 base and J gave up 1 base, with 8 bases separating them. Germline CDR1 reads LNHDA; CDR2 reads SQIVND (reference sequence). The DNA for the CDR3 is TGTGCCAGTAGTATAGCGCCGGGGAGCAATCAGCCCCAGCATTTT. Translated, it gives CASSIAPGSNQPQHF.

The CDR3 here is CASSLVYDRERIGSPLHF. In nucleotides, the CDR3 is TGCGCCAGCAGCTTGGTCTACGACAGGGAGAGGATCGGCTCACCCCTCCACTTT. This chain links TRBV5-1 with TRBJ1-6; 7 bases align to TRBD1. Germline V gene lookup returns CDR1 SGHRS and CDR2 YFSETQ. This CDR3 is 18 amino acids long. With V trimmed by 0 bases and J by 10 bases, 16 bases remained unmatched.

The chain is built from TRBV19 and TRBJ1-3, with no clear D. CDR3 length: 14 amino acids. Germline V gives CDR1 LNHDA, CDR2 SQIVND (reference sequence). V was cut by 3 bases and J by 0 bases, with 6 bases left in between. CDR3 sequence reads: CASSMGISGNTIYF. The CDR3 region has the DNA TGTGCCAGTAGTATGGGGATCTCTGGAAACACCATATATTTT. The variable domain in full, completed from reference TRBV19 and TRBJ1-3, reads DGGITQSPKYLFRKEGQNVTLSCEQNLNHDAMYWYRQDPGQGLRLIYYSQIVNDFQKGDIAEGYSVSREKKESFPLTVTSAQKNPTAFYLCASSMGISGNTIYFGEGSWLTVV.

V gene TRBV6-1 combines with J gene TRBJ1-2, with TRBD1 as a possible D gene (6 bases). Germline values: CDR1 MNHNS, CDR2 SASEGT. Trimming took 2 bases from V and 3 from J, leaving 7 bases between them. The CDR3 runs 13 residues. CDR3 sequence: CASSERTDYGYTF. CDR3 sequence (DNA): TGTGCCAGCAGTGAAAGGACAGACTATGGCTACACCTTC.

This clone was seen only a few times. This chain uses TRBV7-9 with TRBJ1-1; TRBD1 matches at 7 bases. The CDR3 is made up of 14 amino acids. V trimming: 2 bases; J trimming: 1 base; junction bases outside the gene matches: 1. From germline, CDR1 is SEHNR and CDR2 FQNEAQ (reference sequence). The DNA of the CDR3 is TGTGCCAGCAGCTTATCAGGGGGGAACACTGAAGCTTTCTTT. Its translation is CASSLSGGNTEAFF.

This rearrangement joins TRBV4-2 to TRBJ1-5; 7 bases match TRBD1. CDR3 length equals 15 residues. V shed 0 bases, J shed 4 bases, and the junction held 3 bases outside the gene matches. Per the germline V gene, CDR1 is LGHNA and CDR2 is YNFKEQ. The CDR3 sequence: CASSQEGTENQPQHF. The DNA for the CDR3 is TGTGCCAGCAGCCAAGAAGGGACAGAAAATCAGCCCCAGCATTTT.

This clone occurred a few times. The chain recombines TRBV5-1 with TRBJ2-1, with 9 bases lining up with TRBD2. V trimming: 3 bases; J trimming: 6 bases; junction bases outside the gene matches: 10. Germline V gives CDR1 SGHRS, CDR2 YFSETQ. This CDR3 is built from 16 residues. The DNA for the CDR3 is TGCGCCAGCAGCTCTCTAAGCGGGGGGATGCGCAATGAGCAGTTCTTC. Its protein is CASSSLSGGMRNEQFF.

The genes are TRBV5-4 and TRBJ2-7; 8 bases fit TRBD2. J was trimmed by 1 base and V by 4 bases; bases with no gene match: 10. Per the germline V gene, CDR1 is SGHNT and CDR2 is YYREEE (reference sequence). The CDR3 has 16 residues. The CDR3 is CASSRGGGSESYEQYF. Here the CDR3 DNA reads TGTGCCAGCAGCAGGGGCGGGGGGTCTGAGTCCTACGAGCAGTACTTC.

The chain couples TRBV5-1 to TRBJ1-1, with no clear D. V lost 4 bases, J lost 0 bases, and 10 bases lay in between. The CDR3 length is 14 residues. Looked up from germline, CDR1 is SGHRS and CDR2 is YFSETQ. The CDR3 DNA reads TGCGCCAGCAGCCTAGGCAGCATGAACACTGAAGCTTTCTTT. This gives the protein CASSLGSMNTEAFF.

V gene TRBV10-3 combines with J gene TRBJ2-1; D gene unclear. The germline gives CDR1 ENHRY, CDR2 SYGVKD. V dropped 7 bases and J dropped 2 bases, with 9 bases sitting between them. This CDR3 comprises 13 residues. The CDR3 sequence: CAINGQPYNEQFF. The CDR3 nucleotides read TGTGCCATCAACGGTCAGCCCTACAATGAGCAGTTCTTC.

Concerning this clone: Its ends do not fully match the called genes, so a read error is possible. The chain links TRBV10-3 to TRBJ2-7; D is undetermined. Germline V gene lookup returns CDR1 ENHRY and CDR2 SYGVKD. The CDR3 is 13 residues long. The DNA for the CDR3 is TGTGCCATCAGTGAGTCTCAGTCCTTCGAGCAGTACTTC. Protein product: CAISESQSFEQYF.